A selection of T cell receptor beta chains follows, all from one sample in a study of radiation and T cells in renal cell carcinoma. Sequenced by immunoSEQ multiplex PCR; TCRdb stores in-frame clones only, minus some. This table holds some 150,000 clones, approximately 88% found once. The sample was blood, taken from a patient whose treatment included radiotherapy and nephrectomy. All receptors derive from a woman between 45 and 60 years old with renal cell carcinoma. Both conserved end residues are part of each CDR3. The order of the fields is J gene, D gene, clone size, V gene, CDR3 protein, CDR3 DNA. A D gene is named only where the DNA matches it firmly. Expanded clones get a size class; other rows say once, few or many, or leave the size out.

J: TRBJ2-7; D: .; size: once; V: TRBV7-7; CDR3: CASSSGQSYEQYF; DNA: TGTGCTAGCAGTTCCGGACAGTCCTACGAGCAGTACTTC
J: TRBJ1-4; D: .; size: .; V: TRBV5-8; CDR3: CASSPQGTVTNEKLFF; DNA: TGTGCCAGCAGCCCCCAGGGGACGGTGACTAATGAAAAACTGTTTTTT
J: TRBJ2-2; D: TRBD1; size: once; V: TRBV2; CDR3: CASRLDRGGNTGELFF; DNA: TGTGCCAGCAGGCTCGACAGGGGAGGGAACACCGGGGAGCTGTTTTTT
J: TRBJ2-7; D: .; size: .; V: TRBV4-1; CDR3: CASSQVARRTPSSYEQYF; DNA: TGCGCCAGCAGCCAGGTAGCGAGAAGGACTCCAAGCTCCTACGAGCAGTACTTC
J: TRBJ2-1; D: .; size: once; V: TRBV6-6; CDR3: CASSYRGLNSYNEQFF; DNA: TGTGCCAGCAGTTATAGAGGCCTAAACTCCTACAATGAGCAGTTCTTC
J: TRBJ2-1; D: .; size: .; V: TRBV4-1; CDR3: CASSQESQSSYNEQFF; DNA: TGCGCCAGCAGCCAAGAGAGTCAGAGCTCCTACAATGAGCAGTTCTTC
J: TRBJ2-2; D: .; size: .; V: TRBV9; CDR3: CASSVGASLFTGELFF; DNA: TGTGCCAGCAGCGTAGGTGCCAGTTTATTCACCGGGGAGCTGTTTTTT
J: TRBJ2-3; D: TRBD2; size: .; V: TRBV5-1; CDR3: CASSVRLAASTDTQYF; DNA: TGCGCCAGCAGCGTAAGACTAGCGGCAAGCACAGATACGCAGTATTTT
J: TRBJ1-1; D: .; size: .; V: TRBV5-1; CDR3: CASRPLGGGDYAEAFF; DNA: TGCGCCAGCAGGCCTCTGGGGGGAGGAGATTACGCGGAAGCTTTCTTT
J: TRBJ2-7; D: .; size: few; V: TRBV7-9; CDR3: CASSYGGDSYEQYF; DNA: TGTGCCAGCAGCTATGGAGGGGACTCCTACGAGCAGTACTTC
J: TRBJ1-4; D: TRBD1; size: .; V: TRBV19; CDR3: CASSFGTGVNEKLFF; DNA: TGTGCCAGTAGTTTCGGGACAGGGGTTAATGAAAAACTGTTTTTT
J: TRBJ1-1; D: .; size: .; V: TRBV5-1; CDR3: CASHIRGAGYTEAFF; DNA: TGCGCCAGCCATATTCGAGGGGCAGGTTACACTGAAGCTTTCTTT
J: TRBJ1-2; D: .; size: .; V: TRBV19; CDR3: CASTRGDSDYGYTF; DNA: TGTGCCAGCACCAGGGGCGACAGCGACTATGGCTACACCTTC
J: TRBJ1-4; D: .; size: .; V: TRBV7-9; CDR3: CASSTAATNEKLFF; DNA: TGTGCCAGCAGCACAGCAGCAACTAATGAAAAACTGTTTTTT
J: TRBJ1-6; D: TRBD1; size: .; V: TRBV7-9; CDR3: CASSLDLFDRGLHF; DNA: TGTGCCAGCAGCTTGGACCTTTTCGACAGGGGACTCCACTTT
J: TRBJ1-6; D: .; size: few; V: TRBV10-3; CDR3: CAISDAGTDSPLHF; DNA: TGTGCCATCAGTGACGCAGGGACCGATTCACCCCTCCACTTT
J: TRBJ2-6; D: .; size: .; V: TRBV10-3; CDR3: CAISERHPGSSGANVLTF; DNA: TGTGCCATCAGTGAGAGACATCCAGGGAGCTCTGGGGCCAACGTCCTGACTTTC
J: TRBJ2-1; D: .; size: .; V: TRBV5-1; CDR3: CASSLVRDISYNEQFF; DNA: TGCGCCAGCAGCTTGGTAAGGGACATCTCCTACAATGAGCAGTTCTTC
J: TRBJ2-3; D: .; size: .; V: TRBV4-2; CDR3: CASSQGYRSTDTQYF; DNA: TGTGCCAGCAGCCAAGGGTACAGGAGCACAGATACGCAGTATTTT
J: TRBJ1-1; D: .; size: few; V: TRBV4-2; CDR3: CASSQGRGSGTEAFF; DNA: TGTGCCAGCAGCCAAGGTAGGGGCTCGGGGACTGAAGCTTTCTTT
J: TRBJ1-2; D: TRBD1; size: .; V: TRBV19; CDR3: CASSMVQGDGYTF; DNA: TGTGCCAGTAGTATGGTGCAGGGGGATGGCTACACCTTC
J: TRBJ1-3; D: .; size: .; V: TRBV7-2; CDR3: CASSLGPWALSSGNTIYF; DNA: TGTGCCAGCAGCTTAGGGCCATGGGCCCTAAGCTCTGGAAACACCATATATTTT
J: TRBJ1-6; D: .; size: .; V: TRBV4-1; CDR3: CASSQDYREVAPLHF; DNA: TGCGCCAGCAGCCAAGATTACAGGGAAGTCGCACCCCTCCACTTT
J: TRBJ2-5; D: .; size: .; V: TRBV7-7; CDR3: CASSFSIQETQYF; DNA: TGTGCTAGCAGCTTCAGCATCCAAGAGACCCAGTACTTC
J: TRBJ1-2; D: .; size: .; V: TRBV6-5; CDR3: CASSYSGGKRGYTF; DNA: TGTGCCAGCAGTTACTCGGGCGGTAAACGTGGCTACACCTTC
J: TRBJ2-2; D: .; size: .; V: TRBV5-4; CDR3: CASSLGWVSTGELFF; DNA: TGTGCCAGCAGCTTGGGGTGGGTCTCGACCGGGGAGCTGTTTTTT
J: TRBJ1-6; D: .; size: .; V: TRBV15; CDR3: CATSRGVSSPLHF; DNA: TGTGCCACCAGCCGGGGGGTCAGTTCACCCCTCCACTTT
J: TRBJ2-6; D: .; size: .; V: TRBV18; CDR3: CASSLNREVAGANVLTF; DNA: TGTGCCAGCTCACTAAACAGGGAGGTAGCTGGGGCCAACGTCCTGACTTTC
J: TRBJ2-1; D: TRBD2; size: .; V: TRBV7-9; CDR3: CAVTPGLALFSYNEQFF; DNA: TGTGCCGTCACTCCGGGACTAGCGTTATTTTCCTACAATGAGCAGTTCTTC
J: TRBJ2-5; D: TRBD2; size: .; V: TRBV5-6; CDR3: CASSSRGLQETQYF; DNA: TGTGCCAGCAGCTCGCGGGGACTACAAGAGACCCAGTACTTC
J: TRBJ1-2; D: TRBD1; size: .; V: TRBV6-5; CDR3: CASSSLTGGVYGYTF; DNA: TGTGCCAGCAGTTCCCTGACAGGGGGCGTGTATGGCTACACCTTC
J: TRBJ2-3; D: TRBD2; size: .; V: TRBV27; CDR3: CASSLALGGATDTQYF; DNA: TGTGCCAGCAGTTTAGCCCTCGGGGGGGCCACAGATACGCAGTATTTT
J: TRBJ1-1; D: .; size: .; V: TRBV7-8; CDR3: CASSSPDSEVEDTEAFF; DNA: TGTGCCAGCAGCTCCCCGGACTCAGAGGTTGAGGACACTGAAGCTTTCTTT
J: TRBJ2-7; D: TRBD2; size: .; V: TRBV11-2; CDR3: CASSFQRGDYEQYF; DNA: TGTGCCAGCAGCTTCCAGCGGGGGGACTACGAGCAGTACTTC
J: TRBJ1-6; D: .; size: .; V: TRBV4-2; CDR3: CASSQDAREGSNSPLHF; DNA: TGTGCCAGCAGCCAAGATGCTCGGGAAGGGTCTAATTCACCCCTCCACTTT
J: TRBJ1-5; D: .; size: .; V: TRBV6-1; CDR3: CASSENGNQPQHF; DNA: TGTGCCAGCAGTGAAAATGGGAATCAGCCCCAGCATTTT
J: TRBJ1-1; D: TRBD1; size: .; V: TRBV5-1; CDR3: CASSQSTGANTEAFF; DNA: TGCGCCAGCAGCCAATCAACAGGGGCGAACACTGAAGCTTTCTTT
J: TRBJ1-1; D: .; size: few; V: TRBV6-5; CDR3: CATRGGTPKDTEAFF; DNA: TGTGCCACCCGGGGCGGTACCCCTAAGGACACTGAAGCTTTCTTT
J: TRBJ1-1; D: .; size: few; V: TRBV20-1; CDR3: CSARDDSEAFF; DNA: TGCAGTGCTAGAGATGACAGTGAAGCTTTCTTT
J: TRBJ2-2; D: TRBD2; size: .; V: TRBV10-3; CDR3: CAISDLAAGELFF; DNA: TGTGCCATCAGTGACCTAGCGGCCGGGGAGCTGTTTTTT
J: TRBJ2-7; D: .; size: .; V: TRBV19; CDR3: CASRGGGGQREQYF; DNA: TGTGCCAGTAGAGGCGGAGGGGGTCAACGCGAGCAGTACTTC
J: TRBJ1-5; D: .; size: .; V: TRBV5-6; CDR3: CASSQGQIFNQPQHF; DNA: TGTGCCAGCAGCCAAGGACAGATCTTCAATCAGCCCCAGCATTTT